This TCR beta chain was sequenced for a study of T cells in Graves' hyperthyroidism and ophthalmopathy. The investigators amplified TCR beta CDR3 regions from RNA transcripts. During a first-round RT-PCR of the TCR CDR3, the HTBI primer set was used. From the multiplex PCR reads, TCRdb called clonotypes with MiXCR, one entry per CDR3 protein. Counted here are fewer than 500,000 distinct CDR3 sequences, roughly 13% occurring once; the ten biggest clones make up 20%. The CDR3 has 16 residues. Germline V CDR1 and CDR2: MDHEN, SYDVKM. V lost 3 bases, J lost 7 bases, and 18 bases lay in between. Sequencing was performed on blood. The TCR was taken from a man aged 25 to 40 with Graves' hyperthyroidism that later progressed to Graves' ophthalmopathy. The chain employs TRBV28 and TRBJ2-2; the D gene is possibly TRBD2 (7 bases). CDR3 protein: CASSFWGGPRGGELFF. In DNA, the CDR3 is TGTGCCAGCAGTTTTTGGGGGGGCCCTCGGGGCGGGGAGCTGTTTTTT.